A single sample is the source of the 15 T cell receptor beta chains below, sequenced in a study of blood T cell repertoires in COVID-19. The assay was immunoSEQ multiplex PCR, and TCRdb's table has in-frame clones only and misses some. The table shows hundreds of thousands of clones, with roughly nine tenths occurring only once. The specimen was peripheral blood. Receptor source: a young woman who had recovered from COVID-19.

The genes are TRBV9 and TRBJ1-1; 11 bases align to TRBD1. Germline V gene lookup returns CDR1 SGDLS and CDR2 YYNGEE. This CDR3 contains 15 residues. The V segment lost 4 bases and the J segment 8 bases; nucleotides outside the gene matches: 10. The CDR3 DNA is TGTGCCAGCAGCCCGACGGACAGGGGGCTGGTGGAAGCTTTCTTT. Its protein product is CASSPTDRGLVEAFF.

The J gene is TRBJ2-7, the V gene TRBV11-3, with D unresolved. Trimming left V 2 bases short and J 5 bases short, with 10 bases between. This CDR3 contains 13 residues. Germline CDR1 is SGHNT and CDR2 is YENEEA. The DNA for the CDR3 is TGTGCCAGCAGCTTATACGGTATCGACGAGCAGTACTTC. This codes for CASSLYGIDEQYF.

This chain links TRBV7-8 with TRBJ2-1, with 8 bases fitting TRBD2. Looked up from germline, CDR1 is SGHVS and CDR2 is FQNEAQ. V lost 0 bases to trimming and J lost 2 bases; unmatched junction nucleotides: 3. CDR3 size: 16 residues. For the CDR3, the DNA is TGTGCCAGCAGCTTAGCTTTTAGCGGGACCTACAATGAGCAGTTCTTC. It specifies CASSLAFSGTYNEQFF.

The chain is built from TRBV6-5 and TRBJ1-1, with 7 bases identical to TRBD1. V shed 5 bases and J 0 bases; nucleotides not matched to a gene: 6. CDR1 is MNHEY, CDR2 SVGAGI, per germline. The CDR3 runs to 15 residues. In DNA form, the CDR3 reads TGTGCCAGCAGTAGCTGGGACAGCATGAACACTGAAGCTTTCTTT. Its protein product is CASSSWDSMNTEAFF.

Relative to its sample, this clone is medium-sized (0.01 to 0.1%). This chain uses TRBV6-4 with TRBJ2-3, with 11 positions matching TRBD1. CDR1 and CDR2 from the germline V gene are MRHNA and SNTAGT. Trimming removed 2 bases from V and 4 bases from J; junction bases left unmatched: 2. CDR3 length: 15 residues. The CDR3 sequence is CASSDGGQGADTQYF. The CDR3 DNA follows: TGTGCCAGCAGTGACGGGGGACAGGGGGCAGATACGCAGTATTTT.

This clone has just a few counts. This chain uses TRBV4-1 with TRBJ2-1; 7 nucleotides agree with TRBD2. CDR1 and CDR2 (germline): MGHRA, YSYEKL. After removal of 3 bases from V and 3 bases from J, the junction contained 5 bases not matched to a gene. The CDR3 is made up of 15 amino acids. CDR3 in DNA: TGCGCCAGCAGCCACTCCCGGGAGGTCTACAATGAGCAGTTCTTC. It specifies CASSHSREVYNEQFF.

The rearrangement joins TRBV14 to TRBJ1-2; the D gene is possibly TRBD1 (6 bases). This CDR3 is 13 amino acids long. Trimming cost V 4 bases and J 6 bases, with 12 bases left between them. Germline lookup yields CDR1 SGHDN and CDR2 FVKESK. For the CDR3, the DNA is TGTGCCAGCAGCCCCCGCCAGGGGAATGGCTACACCTTC. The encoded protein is CASSPRQGNGYTF.

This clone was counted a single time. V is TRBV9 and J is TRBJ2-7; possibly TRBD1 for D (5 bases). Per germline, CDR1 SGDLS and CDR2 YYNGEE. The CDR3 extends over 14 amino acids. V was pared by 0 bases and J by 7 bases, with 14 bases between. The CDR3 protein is CASSVEGLPGEQYF. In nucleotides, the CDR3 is TGTGCCAGCAGCGTAGAGGGGCTTCCTGGGGAGCAGTACTTC.

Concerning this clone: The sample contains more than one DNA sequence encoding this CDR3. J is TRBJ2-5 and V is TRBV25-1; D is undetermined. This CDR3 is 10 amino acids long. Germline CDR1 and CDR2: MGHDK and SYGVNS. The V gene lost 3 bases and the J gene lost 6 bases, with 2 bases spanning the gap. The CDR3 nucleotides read TGTGCCAGCAGTGATAAGACCCAGTACTTC. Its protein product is CASSDKTQYF.

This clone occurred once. The CDR3 loop is CASSLGGTADGYTF. The DNA of the CDR3 is TGTGCCAGCAGCTTAGGCGGGACAGCCGATGGCTACACCTTC. The V gene is TRBV13, the J gene TRBJ1-2; TRBD1 agrees at 7 bases. The germline CDR1 and CDR2 sequences are PRHDT and FYEKMQ (reference sequence). CDR3 length: 14 amino acids. V gave up 0 bases and J gave up 6 bases; unmatched junction bases: 4.

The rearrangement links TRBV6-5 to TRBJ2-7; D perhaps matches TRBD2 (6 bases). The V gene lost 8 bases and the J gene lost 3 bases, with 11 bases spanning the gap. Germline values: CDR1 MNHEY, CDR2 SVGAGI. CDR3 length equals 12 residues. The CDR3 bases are TGTGCCAGCGGCGGGGATTACTACGAGCAGTACTTC. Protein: CASGGDYYEQYF.

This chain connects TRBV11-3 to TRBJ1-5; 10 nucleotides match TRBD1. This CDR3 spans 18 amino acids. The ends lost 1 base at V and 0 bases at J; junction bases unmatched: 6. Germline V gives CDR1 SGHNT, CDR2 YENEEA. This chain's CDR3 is CASSLGGDRGYSNQPQHF. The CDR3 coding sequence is TGTGCCAGCAGCTTAGGTGGGGACAGGGGATATAGCAATCAGCCCCAGCATTTT. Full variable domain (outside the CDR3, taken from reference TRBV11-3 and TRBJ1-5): EAGVVQSPRYKIIEKKQPVAFWCNPISGHNTLYWYLQNLGQGPELLIRYENEEAVDDSQLPKDRFSAERLKGVDSTLKIQPAELGDSAVYLCASSLGGDRGYSNQPQHFGDGTRLSIL.

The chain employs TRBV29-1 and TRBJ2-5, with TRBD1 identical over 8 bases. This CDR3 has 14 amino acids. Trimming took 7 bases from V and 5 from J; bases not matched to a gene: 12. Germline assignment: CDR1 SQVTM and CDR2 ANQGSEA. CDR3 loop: CSARTGSGLETQYF. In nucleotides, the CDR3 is TGCAGCGCTAGGACAGGGAGCGGTTTGGAGACCCAGTACTTC.

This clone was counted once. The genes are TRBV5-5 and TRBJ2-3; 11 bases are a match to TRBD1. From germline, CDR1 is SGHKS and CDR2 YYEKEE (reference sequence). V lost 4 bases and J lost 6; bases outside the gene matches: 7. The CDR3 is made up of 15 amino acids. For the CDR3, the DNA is TGTGCCAGCAGCCTAGGGACAGGGGGTGGGGATACGCAGTATTTT. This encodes CASSLGTGGGDTQYF.

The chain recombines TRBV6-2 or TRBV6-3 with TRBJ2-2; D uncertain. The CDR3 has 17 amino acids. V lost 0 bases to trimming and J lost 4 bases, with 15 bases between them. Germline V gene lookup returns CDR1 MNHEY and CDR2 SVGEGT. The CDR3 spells CASSYSARVFFTGELFF. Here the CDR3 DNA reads TGTGCCAGCAGTTACTCGGCTAGAGTATTTTTCACCGGGGAGCTGTTTTTT.